This T cell receptor beta chain appears in the sequencing data of a study of regulatory T cells in long-lasting Graves disease. About the study: Antithyroid drug use was under 3 months in newly diagnosed Graves' patients.

The CDR3 runs 13 residues. CDR1 is GTSNPN and CDR2 is SVGIG in the germline V gene (reference sequence). Trimming shortened V by 4 bases and J by 3 bases, and 13 bases separated the two germline ends. For TCR beta, libraries came from iRepertoire HTBI primers and Arm-PCR of CDR3 regions. Each CDR3 protein gets one entry after TCRdb re-called the multiplex PCR reads with MiXCR. Of 550,000 to 700,000 distinct CDR3 sequences in the sample, approximately 16% are singletons; the top ten hold 12%. The time point denotes: newly diagnosed GD, antithyroid drugs for less than 3 months. With RNA extracted from PBMCs as input, the TCR library was made. Separately, the same data were catalogued under a study of T cells in Graves' hyperthyroidism and ophthalmopathy. Turning to that study: Subjects aged 18 to 65 presented with newly diagnosed hyperthyroidism of less than 2 months' duration. Lactation, pregnancy, other autoimmune disease or uncontrolled infection led to exclusion of patients.

The starting material was peripheral blood mononuclear cells (PBMCs), obtained at new diagnosis, from a patient treated with antithyroid drugs. The V and J genes are TRBV30 and TRBJ2-7; perhaps TRBD2 as D (6 bases). This TCR derives from a man between 18 and 29 years old with Graves disease. As DNA, the CDR3 is TGTGCCTGGAACCCGGGACTCCGCTACGAGCAGTACTTC. This translates into CAWNPGLRYEQYF.